Listed below are T cell receptor beta chains from one sample, sequenced in a study of molecular identifiers for immune sequencing clone quantification. TCRdb analysed the PCR reads with MiXCR anew, one entry per CDR3 protein. The sample holds about 23,000 distinct CDR3 sequences, 15% to 20% seen once. Sequencing input: naive CD8+ T cells from blood, with Jurkat cell RNA spiked in. The receptors here all came from a human donor in good health. Some libraries in this study had Jurkat cell RNA spiked in. Each CDR3 is given with its conserved first and last residue. The D gene is left open where the match is weak. Clone sizes are shown as how often the clone was seen (once, few, many) or a class if it is expanded.

clone_size	v_call	j_call	d_call	cdr3_aa	cdr3_nt
many	TRBV2	TRBJ2-7	.	CASRPGPYSYEQYF	TGTGCCAGCAGGCCGGGTCCGTACTCCTACGAGCAGTACTTC
many	TRBV5-1	TRBJ2-3	TRBD1	CASSPSNRGIRDTQYF	TGCGCCAGCAGCCCATCCAACAGGGGAATTAGGGATACGCAGTATTTT
many	TRBV4-2	TRBJ1-1	.	CASSQDWGAPEAFF	TGTGCCAGCAGCCAAGACTGGGGGGCCCCTGAAGCTTTCTTT
many	TRBV14	TRBJ2-5	.	CASSQDGHTQETQYF	TGTGCCAGCAGCCAAGATGGACATACACAAGAGACCCAGTACTTC
many	TRBV4-1	TRBJ1-4	.	CASSQGFDREKLFF	TGCGCCAGCAGCCAGGGCTTCGACAGGGAAAAACTGTTTTTT
many	TRBV5-4	TRBJ1-6	.	CASSSAGLNSPLHF	TGTGCCAGCAGCTCGGCAGGCCTAAATTCACCCCTCCACTTT
many	TRBV30	TRBJ2-7	TRBD2	CAWSTSGSFYEQYF	TGTGCCTGGAGTACTAGCGGGAGTTTCTACGAGCAGTACTTC
many	TRBV14	TRBJ1-1	.	CASSQDADRNTEAFF	TGTGCCAGCAGCCAAGATGCGGACAGGAACACTGAAGCTTTCTTT
many	TRBV27	TRBJ2-3	.	CASSLGGARRDTQYF	TGTGCCAGCAGTTTAGGGGGGGCGCGGAGGGATACGCAGTATTTT
medium-sized	TRBV7-9	TRBJ1-1	TRBD1	CASAILPTGATEAFF	TGTGCCAGCGCCATCCTCCCCACAGGGGCCACTGAAGCTTTCTTT
many	TRBV4-3	TRBJ1-5	.	CASSQANGEHQPQHF	TGCGCCAGCAGCCAAGCTAATGGAGAACATCAGCCCCAGCATTTT
many	TRBV14	TRBJ2-6	.	CASSQDWPNSGANVLTF	TGTGCCAGCAGCCAAGACTGGCCTAACTCTGGGGCCAACGTCCTGACTTTC
many	TRBV18	TRBJ2-7	TRBD1	CASSPGTGGFFTSYEQYF	TGTGCCAGCTCCCCCGGGACAGGGGGCTTCTTCACCTCCTACGAGCAGTACTTC
many	TRBV20-1	TRBJ2-7	.	CSARDTSYEQYF	TGCAGTGCTAGAGACACGTCCTACGAGCAGTACTTC
many	TRBV7-6	TRBJ2-5	TRBD2	CASTSSAPSGGVQETQYF	TGTGCCAGCACCTCGTCTGCCCCAAGCGGGGGGGTCCAAGAGACCCAGTACTTC
many	TRBV12-3/TRBV12-4	TRBJ1-2	.	CASSLVRREYHGYTF	TGTGCCAGCAGTTTAGTTCGCAGGGAGTACCATGGCTACACCTTC
medium-sized	TRBV29-1	TRBJ2-6	.	CSVEDSSGANVLTF	TGCAGCGTTGAGGATAGCTCTGGGGCCAACGTCCTGACTTTC
once	TRBV4-3	TRBJ1-3	.	CASSQDRGGNTIYF	TGCGCCAGCAGCCAAGATCGAGGCGGAAACACCATATATTTT
many	TRBV19	TRBJ2-1	.	CATQDPYNEQFF	TGTGCCACACAGGACCCCTACAATGAGCAGTTCTTC
many	TRBV19	TRBJ2-7	.	CASSIPGVYEQYF	TGTGCCAGTAGTATCCCGGGGGTCTACGAGCAGTACTTC
many	TRBV10-3	TRBJ2-7	.	CAISDVLAHYEQYF	TGTGCCATCAGTGATGTCCTAGCGCACTACGAGCAGTACTTC
many	TRBV7-9	TRBJ2-7	.	CASSGAGSSYEQYF	TGTGCCAGCAGCGGAGCAGGCAGCTCCTACGAGCAGTACTTC